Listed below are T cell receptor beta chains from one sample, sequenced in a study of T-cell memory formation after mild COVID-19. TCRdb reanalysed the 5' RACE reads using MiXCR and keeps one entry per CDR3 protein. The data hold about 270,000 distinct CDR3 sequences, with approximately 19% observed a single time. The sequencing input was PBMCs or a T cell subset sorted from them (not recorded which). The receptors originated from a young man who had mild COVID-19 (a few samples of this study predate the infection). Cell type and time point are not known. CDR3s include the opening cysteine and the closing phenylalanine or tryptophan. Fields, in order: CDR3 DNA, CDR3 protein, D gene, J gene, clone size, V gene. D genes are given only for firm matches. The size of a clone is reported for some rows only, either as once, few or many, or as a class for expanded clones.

CDR3 DNA: TGCAGTGCTAGAGTAGGACTAGGGGGAGAGACCCAGTACTTC
CDR3 protein: CSARVGLGGETQYF
D gene: -
J gene: TRBJ2-5
clone size: few
V gene: TRBV20-1

CDR3 DNA: TGTGCCAGCAGCTTTGGGGGGAACTATGGCTACACCTTC
CDR3 protein: CASSFGGNYGYTF
D gene: -
J gene: TRBJ1-2
clone size: many
V gene: TRBV7-2

CDR3 DNA: TGCGCCAGCAGCCAAGCGCGGGGAAGCTCCTACGAGCAGTACTTC
CDR3 protein: CASSQARGSSYEQYF
D gene: -
J gene: TRBJ2-7
clone size: many
V gene: TRBV4-3

CDR3 DNA: TGTGCCAGCAGCTTACCTGCCGACAGGAACCGAAATCAGCCCCAGCATTTT
CDR3 protein: CASSLPADRNRNQPQHF
D gene: -
J gene: TRBJ1-5
clone size: few
V gene: TRBV7-3

CDR3 DNA: TGTGCCAGCAGTCCGGGGGGCAGGACGAACACTGAAGCTTTCTTT
CDR3 protein: CASSPGGRTNTEAFF
D gene: -
J gene: TRBJ1-1
clone size: few
V gene: TRBV6-5

CDR3 DNA: TGCAGTGCTTATCGTCCCATCCCCTTGGAAGCTTTCTTT
CDR3 protein: CSAYRPIPLEAFF
D gene: -
J gene: TRBJ1-1
clone size: -
V gene: TRBV20-1

CDR3 DNA: TGTGCCAGCAGTGAGCTGTTACGGACAGGGGTAGGGGGCTACACCTTC
CDR3 protein: CASSELLRTGVGGYTF
D gene: TRBD1
J gene: TRBJ1-2
clone size: once
V gene: TRBV2

CDR3 DNA: TGTGCCAGCAGCGAACACGCGGGCACAGATACGCAGTATTTT
CDR3 protein: CASSEHAGTDTQYF
D gene: -
J gene: TRBJ2-3
clone size: few
V gene: TRBV7-6

CDR3 DNA: TGTGCCAGCAGCTTGTTCTCGAGCGGGGGAGGCAATGAGCAGTTCTTC
CDR3 protein: CASSLFSSGGGNEQFF
D gene: TRBD2
J gene: TRBJ2-1
clone size: few
V gene: TRBV7-2

CDR3 DNA: TGTGCCAGCAGTTTGAAAGGGTTCACAGATACGCAGTATTTT
CDR3 protein: CASSLKGFTDTQYF
D gene: -
J gene: TRBJ2-3
clone size: -
V gene: TRBV27

CDR3 DNA: TGTGCCAGCAGTTTTAGCCTCCCCCCTCTGACTTTC
CDR3 protein: CASSFSLPPLTF
D gene: -
J gene: TRBJ2-6
clone size: -
V gene: TRBV12-3/TRBV12-4

CDR3 DNA: TGTGCCAGTAGTATAGGCCTAACGGGAGAGCAGTACTTC
CDR3 protein: CASSIGLTGEQYF
D gene: -
J gene: TRBJ2-7
clone size: -
V gene: TRBV19

CDR3 DNA: TGCAGTGCTAGATCCCGAAAAAACATTCAGTACTTC
CDR3 protein: CSARSRKNIQYF
D gene: -
J gene: TRBJ2-4
clone size: -
V gene: TRBV20-1

CDR3 DNA: TGTGCCAGCAGCCAAGAAGCGACAGGCGTTCTCTACAATGAGCAGTTCTTC
CDR3 protein: CASSQEATGVLYNEQFF
D gene: -
J gene: TRBJ2-1
clone size: few
V gene: TRBV4-2

CDR3 DNA: TGTGCCAGCATGCCGGGGAGCCACACAGATACGCAGTATTTT
CDR3 protein: CASMPGSHTDTQYF
D gene: -
J gene: TRBJ2-3
clone size: -
V gene: TRBV7-3

CDR3 DNA: TGTGCCAGCAGCTCGTATAGCGGTACCTACCATGAGCAGTTCTTC
CDR3 protein: CASSSYSGTYHEQFF
D gene: -
J gene: TRBJ2-1
clone size: few
V gene: TRBV7-2

CDR3 DNA: TGCAGTGCTATGGGGGGGCATGGCACAGATACGCAGTATTTT
CDR3 protein: CSAMGGHGTDTQYF
D gene: -
J gene: TRBJ2-3
clone size: -
V gene: TRBV20-1

CDR3 DNA: TGTGCCATCATGGGACAGGGCGCGCTCGAGCAGTACTTC
CDR3 protein: CAIMGQGALEQYF
D gene: TRBD1
J gene: TRBJ2-7
clone size: -
V gene: TRBV10-3

CDR3 DNA: TGTGCCAGCAGCCAAGATCTCAGGCAGCCCCAGCATTTT
CDR3 protein: CASSQDLRQPQHF
D gene: -
J gene: TRBJ1-5
clone size: many
V gene: TRBV4-2

CDR3 DNA: TGCAGTGGGACGGATGACTATGGCTACACCTTC
CDR3 protein: CSGTDDYGYTF
D gene: -
J gene: TRBJ1-2
clone size: many
V gene: TRBV20-1

CDR3 DNA: TGTGCCAGCAAAAGGGAAACTGAAGCTTTCTTT
CDR3 protein: CASKRETEAFF
D gene: -
J gene: TRBJ1-1
clone size: -
V gene: TRBV6-2/TRBV6-3

CDR3 DNA: TGCGCCAGCAGCTTGGGCAGGGTGAACACCGGGGAGCTGTTTTTT
CDR3 protein: CASSLGRVNTGELFF
D gene: -
J gene: TRBJ2-2
clone size: few
V gene: TRBV5-1

CDR3 DNA: TGCAGTGTAGGAGGGTCCGTGGACACTGAAGCTTTCTTT
CDR3 protein: CSVGGSVDTEAFF
D gene: -
J gene: TRBJ1-1
clone size: few
V gene: TRBV20-1

CDR3 DNA: TGTGCCAGCAGCTTACACGGAACTGGCTACACCTTC
CDR3 protein: CASSLHGTGYTF
D gene: -
J gene: TRBJ1-2
clone size: -
V gene: TRBV7-9

CDR3 DNA: TGCGCCAGCAGCATGACGACTAGCGGCCGTGAGACCCAGTACTTC
CDR3 protein: CASSMTTSGRETQYF
D gene: TRBD2
J gene: TRBJ2-5
clone size: -
V gene: TRBV5-1

CDR3 DNA: TGCGCCAGCAGCCGGGGCGTGGGGGATGAAAAACTGTTTTTT
CDR3 protein: CASSRGVGDEKLFF
D gene: -
J gene: TRBJ1-4
clone size: -
V gene: TRBV5-1

CDR3 DNA: TGTGCCAGCAGCGTAGGGGGAACCCCGTGGGAGACCCAGTACTTC
CDR3 protein: CASSVGGTPWETQYF
D gene: -
J gene: TRBJ2-5
clone size: -
V gene: TRBV9